This TCR beta chain comes out of a study of shared clonotypes between healthy human individuals. TCRdb's table, derived via immunoSEQ multiplex PCR, lists solely in-frame clones and lacks some. Here the sample spans roughly 1.4 million clones, approximately 98.5% being singletons. CDR3 length equals 14 residues. Germline lookup yields CDR1 LNHDA and CDR2 SQIVND (reference sequence). V was clipped by 3 bases and J by 3 bases, with 9 bases between them. CD45RA-negative memory and CD45RA+ naive subsets were split from the CD4+ cells. This chain links TRBV19 with TRBJ1-5; D not certain. The TCR originated in a young man in good health. The sequencing sample was made of naive CD4+ T cells sorted from blood. Subset here: CD45RA+ positively selected. CDR3 coding DNA: TGTGCCAGTAGTATGGCAGTTCCCAATCAGCCCCAGCATTTT. Protein product: CASSMAVPNQPQHF.